Each of the 15 T cell receptor beta chains below was sequenced from the same sample in a study of shared clonotypes between healthy human individuals. Sequencing was performed with immunoSEQ multiplex PCR; in TCRdb, only in-frame clones are kept and a portion is missing. The repertoire consists of about 2.4 million clones, with approximately 92% occurring once and the leading ten covering around 0.15%. Sequencing was performed on naive CD4+ T cells sorted from blood. Subset specified: CD45RA+ positively selected. These receptor sequences come from a man younger than 30 in good health.

This chain joins TRBV25-1 and TRBJ2-5, with TRBD1 matching over 8 bases. The CDR3 covers 13 residues. Germline-derived CDR1 and CDR2 are MGHDK and SYGVNS. The junction had 3 bases not matched to a gene; V was cut back by 4 bases and J by 5 bases. CDR3 amino acids: CASSAGGGETQYF. The CDR3 nucleotides read TGTGCCAGCAGTGCAGGGGGCGGGGAGACCCAGTACTTC.

This clone was observed a single time. V is TRBV19 and J is TRBJ1-2; a possible D gene is TRBD1 (6 bases). Trimming left V 4 bases short and J 3 bases short, with 15 bases between. The CDR3 length is 15 residues. Germline V lookup: CDR1 LNHDA, CDR2 SQIVND (reference sequence). CDR3 bases: TGTGCCAGTAGTAAAAACAGGGTATCAGACTATGGCTACACCTTC. It translates to CASSKNRVSDYGYTF.

V is TRBV6-6 and J is TRBJ1-2; 7 positions match TRBD1. The CDR3 covers 14 residues. The V segment lost 5 bases and the J segment 4 bases; nucleotides outside the gene matches: 7. The germline CDR1 and CDR2 sequences are MNHNY and SVGAGI (reference sequence). This chain's CDR3 is CASSRTGPGYGYTF. The CDR3 DNA reads TGTGCCAGCAGTCGGACAGGCCCCGGCTATGGCTACACCTTC.

The CDR3 is CASSPSGGERTDTQYF. The CDR3 DNA reads as TGTGCCAGCAGCCCGAGCGGGGGTGAACGCACAGATACGCAGTATTTT. V is TRBV9 and J is TRBJ2-3, with 8 bases fitting TRBD2. Unmatched junction bases numbered 8, after V lost 4 bases and J lost 1 base. The CDR3 consists of 16 residues. Germline CDR1 reads SGDLS; CDR2 reads YYNGEE.

This chain uses TRBV18 with TRBJ1-1; D unclear. Germline CDR1 reads KGHSH; CDR2 reads LQKENI. The CDR3 runs to 13 residues. V was cut by 8 bases and J by 6 bases, with 16 bases left in between. CDR3 sequence: CASKSDKEAEAFF. As DNA, the CDR3 is TGTGCCAGCAAATCTGACAAGGAGGCTGAAGCTTTCTTT.

V and J are TRBV27 and TRBJ2-7; D ambiguous. Trimming removed 3 bases from V and 6 bases from J, with 9 bases in between. Per the germline V gene, CDR1 is MNHEY and CDR2 is SMNVEV (reference sequence). The CDR3 contains 12 residues. The CDR3 here is CASSFKLGEQYF. The CDR3 DNA reads as TGTGCCAGCAGTTTTAAGCTAGGCGAGCAGTACTTC.

This rearrangement joins TRBV10-1 to TRBJ2-3, with D unclear. The CDR3 has 13 amino acids. V lost 2 bases and J lost 6, with 9 bases in between. Germline CDR1 WNHNN, CDR2 SYGVQD (reference sequence). The CDR3 reads CASSEGIDDTQYF. The CDR3 coding sequence is TGCGCCAGCAGTGAGGGAATAGATGATACGCAGTATTTT.

The V gene is TRBV12-5, the J gene TRBJ2-7; weak D call: TRBD1 (6 bases). Trimming removed 2 bases at V and 2 bases at J, with 7 bases between. Germline lookup yields CDR1 LGHNT and CDR2 FRNRAP. The length of the CDR3 is 13 residues. DNA of the CDR3: TGTGCTAGTGGTTTGACAGGGACCTACGAGCAGTACTTC. Its translation: CASGLTGTYEQYF.

The chain uses TRBV29-1 and TRBJ2-3; a possible D gene is TRBD1 (5 bases). This CDR3 is 9 amino acids long. The germline CDR1 and CDR2 sequences are SQVTM and ANQGSEA. V was shortened by 0 bases and J by 14 bases, with 6 bases between the two germline ends. The CDR3 nucleotides are TGCAGCGTTGAAGAAGGGGCGTATTTT. This sequence encodes CSVEEGAYF.

On this clone itself: The same CDR3 is also encoded by other DNA sequences in this sample. CDR3 residues: CASSLGSNSGNTIYF. The CDR3 region has the DNA TGCGCCAGCAGCCTGGGTTCCAACTCTGGAAACACCATATATTTT. V and J are TRBV5-1 and TRBJ1-3, with D unresolved. The CDR3 loop spans 15 amino acids. The V gene's germline CDR1 is SGHRS and CDR2 YFSETQ. Trimming took off 4 bases at V and 0 bases at J, with 11 bases between the two ends.

V usage is TRBV2 and J usage is TRBJ1-2; no definite D call. V was cut by 4 bases and J by 4 bases, with 16 bases left in between. This CDR3 region has 15 residues. The germline V gene encodes CDR1 SNHLY and CDR2 FYNNEI. CDR3 DNA: TGTGCCAGCAGTGCAGTGGGTGAGGGAAGCTATGGCTACACCTTC. Translation: CASSAVGEGSYGYTF.

This clone appeared a few times. The chain has TRBV6-5 and TRBJ1-6; tentative D call: TRBD1 (5 bases). V lost 6 bases to trimming and J lost 6 bases, with 15 bases between them. The CDR3 loop spans 15 amino acids. From germline, CDR1 is MNHEY and CDR2 SVGAGI. CDR3 in DNA: TGTGCCAGCAGACCGCGGACACTCTCTAATTCACCCCTCCACTTT. This encodes CASRPRTLSNSPLHF.

V is TRBV4-2 and J is TRBJ1-4, with a possible D match to TRBD1 (6 bases). This CDR3 is 17 amino acids long. V was shortened by 1 base and J by 3 bases, with 15 bases between the two germline ends. CDR1 is LGHNA, CDR2 YNFKEQ, per germline. The CDR3 is CASSQGDRSEANEKLFF. The CDR3 DNA reads TGTGCCAGCAGCCAAGGAGACAGGTCGGAGGCTAATGAAAAACTGTTTTTT.

The chain uses TRBV7-2 and TRBJ1-2, with 9 bases fitting TRBD1. V lost 5 bases, J lost 2 bases, and 3 bases stayed unmatched. The germline V gene has CDR1 SGHTA and CDR2 FQGNSA. The length of the CDR3 is 14 residues. Written as DNA, the CDR3 is TGTGCCAGCAGCGGGACAGGGACCAACTATGGCTACACCTTC. Protein: CASSGTGTNYGYTF.

The chain joins TRBV19 to TRBJ2-5, with TRBD1 matching over 12 bases. V shed 6 bases, J shed 5 bases, and the junction held 10 bases outside the gene matches. In germline, CDR1 is LNHDA, CDR2 SQIVND (reference sequence). This CDR3 region has 16 residues. The CDR3 sequence: CASRPGQGARLETQYF. DNA for the CDR3: TGTGCCAGTAGGCCGGGACAGGGGGCGCGTTTGGAGACCCAGTACTTC.